This T cell receptor beta chain stems from a study of blood T cell repertoires in COVID-19. Study in general: There were acute and convalescent COVID-19 samples, and they came from the United States, Italy and Spain. Sample material is recorded as cDNA or gDNA derived from T cells, B-cell-depleted T cells, or PBMCs.

The CDR3 contains 14 residues. CDR1 is LGHDT and CDR2 is YNNKEL in the germline V gene (reference sequence). The ends were cut back, 1 base at V and 8 bases at J, with 14 bases in the middle. The method was immunoSEQ multiplex PCR; TCRdb's version includes in-frame clones alone and lacks a portion of them. Of about 120,000 clones listed, about three quarters are singletons. The sequence was collected from a human donor with acute or convalescent COVID-19. The donor label of this sample is uncertain. The sequenced sample consisted of peripheral blood. V and J are TRBV3-1 (or the pseudogene TRBV3-2) and TRBJ1-2; D may be TRBD1 (6 bases). CDR3 sequence reads: CASSQVGGAGGYTF. DNA of the CDR3: TGTGCCAGCAGCCAAGTAGGGGGGGCCGGCGGCTACACCTTC.